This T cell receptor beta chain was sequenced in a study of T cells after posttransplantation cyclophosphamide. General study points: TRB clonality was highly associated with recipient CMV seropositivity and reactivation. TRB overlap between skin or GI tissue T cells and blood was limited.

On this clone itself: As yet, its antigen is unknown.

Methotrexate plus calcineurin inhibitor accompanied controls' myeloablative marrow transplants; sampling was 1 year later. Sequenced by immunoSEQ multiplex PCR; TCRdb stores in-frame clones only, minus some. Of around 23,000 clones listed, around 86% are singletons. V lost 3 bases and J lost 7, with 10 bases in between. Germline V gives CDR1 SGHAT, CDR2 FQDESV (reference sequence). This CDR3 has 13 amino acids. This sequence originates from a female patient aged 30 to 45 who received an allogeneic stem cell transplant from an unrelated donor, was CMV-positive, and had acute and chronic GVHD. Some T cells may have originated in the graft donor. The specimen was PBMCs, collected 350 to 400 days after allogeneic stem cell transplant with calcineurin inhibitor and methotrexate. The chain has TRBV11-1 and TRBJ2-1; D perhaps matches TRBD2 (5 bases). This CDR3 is CASSFGGGNEQFF. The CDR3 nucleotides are TGTGCCAGCAGCTTTGGCGGCGGGAATGAGCAGTTCTTC.